What follows describes a single T cell receptor (beta chain). Documented treatment: randomized to nivolumab then ipilimumab (arm A) or the reverse (arm B). Patients had received no earlier DNA-damaging chemotherapy. Live CD3+CD8+ CD19− CD56− cells were sorted from PBMCs. The CDR3 loop spans 14 amino acids. The V segment lost 7 bases and the J segment 3 bases; nucleotides outside the gene matches: 5. Germline loops: CDR1 SGDLS, CDR2 YYNGEE. This sample stems from a study of sequential checkpoint blockade in melanoma. Turning to the study itself: Randomization was 1:1 between first-line nivolumab→ipilimumab and ipilimumab→nivolumab.

The assay was immunoSEQ multiplex PCR, and TCRdb's table has in-frame clones only and misses some. This table has under 20,000 clones, 55% to 75% appearing once. This TCR derives from a human donor with melanoma. The material sequenced was CD8+ T cells sorted from blood (inferred from file names), taken from a patient given nivolumab and ipilimumab in sequence. The V call is TRBV9, the J call TRBJ1-4, with 8 positions matching TRBD1. For the CDR3, the DNA is TGTGCCAGCGGACAGGGTAACGCTAATGAAAAACTGTTTTTT. Amino acid sequence: CASGQGNANEKLFF.